These 18 T cell receptor beta chains originate from one sample sequenced in a study of blood T cell repertoires in COVID-19. Sequencing was performed with immunoSEQ multiplex PCR; in TCRdb, only in-frame clones are kept and a portion is missing. This table holds about 210,000 clones, about 88% found once. Specimen: PBMCs or T cells enriched from blood (not recorded which). Receptors originate from a woman aged 40 to 50 in a cohort exposed to, infected with or recovered from COVID-19 (not recorded which).

The J gene is TRBJ1-2, the V gene TRBV7-2; D may be TRBD1 (5 bases). The CDR3 runs 16 residues. Germline V CDR1 and CDR2: SGHTA, FQGNSA. Trimming cost V 5 bases and J 5 bases, with 21 bases left between them. Here the CDR3 DNA reads TGTGCCAGCAGCCTCGGCGGGGGAAGGGAGCTTTATGGCTACACCTTC. The encoded protein is CASSLGGGRELYGYTF.

The V call is TRBV5-5, the J call TRBJ2-7; D is possibly TRBD1 (6 bases). The CDR3 length is 14 residues. The germline CDR1 and CDR2 sequences are SGHKS and YYEKEE (reference sequence). V was shortened by 4 bases and J by 4 bases, with 15 bases between the two germline ends. CDR3 DNA sequence: TGTGCCAGCAGCCCCCACCGGGACAATTACGAGCAGTACTTC. Its protein product is CASSPHRDNYEQYF. Drawing the rest from reference TRBV5-5 and TRBJ2-7, the complete variable domain is DAGVTQSPTHLIKTRGQQVTLRCSPISGHKSVSWYQQVLGQGPQFIFQYYEKEERGRGNFPDRFSARQFPNYSSELNVNALLLGDSALYLCASSPHRDNYEQYFGPGTRLTVT.

The chain employs TRBV12-3 or TRBV12-4 and TRBJ1-5, with D uncertain. The CDR3 totals 13 residues. With 4 bases removed from V and 7 bases from J, the gap between germline ends came to 11 bases. CDR3 nucleotide sequence: TGTGCCAGCAGTTACTCCGGTGTCCAGCCCCAGCATTTT. This sequence encodes CASSYSGVQPQHF.

The J gene is TRBJ2-2, the V gene TRBV7-9, with D possibly TRBD2 on 6 matching bases. The CDR3 has 14 residues. V lost 11 bases to trimming and J lost 6 bases, with 19 bases between them. Germline CDR1 is SEHNR and CDR2 is FQNEAQ (reference sequence). Here the CDR3 reads CADGGGFTSGELFF. CDR3 DNA: TGTGCCGATGGCGGAGGGTTTACATCCGGGGAGCTGTTTTTT.

This chain links TRBV11-3 with TRBJ2-3; D may be TRBD1 (5 bases). Germline loops: CDR1 SGHNT, CDR2 YENEEA. Between the trimmed V and J ends, which lost 6 bases and 3 bases, there was a span of 19 bases. The CDR3 totals 16 residues. In nucleotides, the CDR3 is TGTGCCAGCAGTTCTTCTCCAGGGTTAGGGACAGATACGCAGTATTTT. As protein: CASSSSPGLGTDTQYF.

This clone occurred once. The DNA for the CDR3 is TGTGCCAGCAGCTTCGGACAGGGGCTAGCTAACTATGGCTACACCTTC. It translates to CASSFGQGLANYGYTF. The chain carries TRBV5-6 and TRBJ1-2; TRBD1 agrees at 9 bases. Germline-derived CDR1 and CDR2 are SGHDT and YYEEEE. Trimming cost V 2 bases and J 0 bases; bases outside gene matches: 5. This CDR3 contains 16 residues.

The chain combines TRBV11-2 with TRBJ1-1; no clear D gene. V gave up 3 bases and J gave up 5 bases, with 7 bases separating them. The CDR3 covers 12 residues. Germline V gives CDR1 SGHAT, CDR2 FQNNGV. Here the CDR3 DNA reads TGTGCCAGCAGCTTCCAGAGGACTGAAGCTTTCTTT. Its translation: CASSFQRTEAFF.

This clone was recorded only once. The gene calls are TRBV10-3 and TRBJ1-2; no reliable D call. CDR1 and CDR2 (germline): ENHRY, SYGVKD. The CDR3 sequence is 17 residues long. The V and J ends lost 0 bases and 4 bases respectively, with 18 bases between them. CDR3 DNA sequence: TGTGCCATCAGTGAGTCGGATCGGAACCAGAGAGGCTATGGCTACACCTTC. It codes for CAISESDRNQRGYGYTF.

This chain links TRBV5-1 with TRBJ2-7, with TRBD2 matching over 7 bases. This CDR3 contains 15 residues. V shed 1 base and J 8 bases; nucleotides not matched to a gene: 12. The germline CDR1 and CDR2 sequences are SGHRS and YFSETQ. CDR3 protein: CASSLRGSGPIQQYF. CDR3 nucleotide sequence: TGCGCCAGCAGCTTGAGAGGTAGCGGGCCCATCCAGCAGTACTTC.

This chain uses TRBV7-2 with TRBJ2-3, with D perhaps matching TRBD1 (5 bases). CDR1 is SGHTA, CDR2 FQGNSA, per germline. This CDR3 has 15 residues. V lost 9 bases and J 2 bases, leaving 18 bases between the germline ends. The CDR3 loop is CASSQGATITDTQYF. In nucleotides, the CDR3 is TGTGCCAGTTCCCAAGGGGCTACTATCACAGATACGCAGTATTTT. Variable domain in full (rest from reference TRBV7-2 and TRBJ2-3): GAGVSQSPSNKVTEKGKDVELRCDPISGHTALYWYRQSLGQGLEFLIYFQGNSAPDKSGLPSDRFSAERTGGSVSTLTIQRTQQEDSAVYLCASSQGATITDTQYFGPGTRLTVL.

There are a few counts of this clone. The chain couples TRBV27 to TRBJ1-6, with 10 bases fitting TRBD1. Losses at the gene ends were 5 bases for V and 4 bases for J; bases not matched to a gene: 2. The germline V gene encodes CDR1 MNHEY and CDR2 SMNVEV (reference sequence). The CDR3 loop spans 15 amino acids. The DNA for the CDR3 is TGTGCCAGCAGTCGGACAGGGGGATATAATTCACCCCTCCACTTT. Protein sequence: CASSRTGGYNSPLHF.

The rearrangement links TRBV7-6 to TRBJ2-2; 9 bases map to TRBD1. Germline V CDR1 and CDR2: SGHVS, FNYEAQ. Trimming removed 1 base from V and 3 bases from J; junction bases left unmatched: 6. CDR3 length: 17 amino acids. Here the CDR3 reads CASSLVMGQGHTGELFF. In DNA, the CDR3 is TGTGCCAGCAGCTTAGTGATGGGACAGGGCCACACCGGGGAGCTGTTTTTT.

The chain is built from TRBV11-3 and TRBJ2-1; no clear D. The length of the CDR3 is 15 residues. Germline values: CDR1 SGHNT, CDR2 YENEEA. Trimming removed 3 bases from V and 0 bases from J, with 9 bases in between. In DNA form, the CDR3 reads TGTGCCAGCAGCTTGGGCGTTGGCTCCTACAATGAGCAGTTCTTC. This gives the protein CASSLGVGSYNEQFF.

The V gene is TRBV7-9, the J gene TRBJ2-1, with 13 nucleotides matching TRBD2. Germline V CDR1 and CDR2: SEHNR, FQNEAQ (reference sequence). Losses at the gene ends were 4 bases for V and 7 bases for J; bases not matched to a gene: 10. This CDR3 has 17 residues. Here the CDR3 DNA reads TGTGCCAGCAGCTCTCTAGAACTAGCGGGAGGGAAGAATGAGCAGTTCTTC. It translates to CASSSLELAGGKNEQFF.

This clone was recorded a few times. The chain has TRBV6-5 and TRBJ2-7, with D tentatively TRBD1 (6 bases). V shed 6 bases and J shed 2 bases, with 17 bases lying between them. The CDR3 loop spans 15 amino acids. Germline values: CDR1 MNHEY, CDR2 SVGAGI. Here the CDR3 reads CASSLGGAGAYEQYF. CDR3 DNA: TGTGCCAGCAGCCTCGGTGGCGCAGGGGCCTACGAGCAGTACTTC.

The chain has TRBV5-1 and TRBJ1-2; D is unclear. The CDR3 extends over 19 amino acids. The germline gives CDR1 SGHRS, CDR2 YFSETQ. Trimming left V 0 bases short and J 0 bases short, with 21 bases between. CDR3 nucleotides: TGCGCCAGCAGCTTGGCCCTGAGTAGAGTCGGAACTACTAACTATGGCTACACCTTC. It translates to CASSLALSRVGTTNYGYTF.

The rearrangement links TRBV11-3 to TRBJ1-1, with D perhaps matching TRBD1 (5 bases). CDR3 length: 13 residues. Germline V lookup: CDR1 SGHNT, CDR2 YENEEA. Between the trimmed V and J ends, which lost 2 bases and 4 bases, there was a span of 8 bases. CDR3: CASSLNRGTEAFF. The CDR3, as DNA: TGTGCCAGCAGCTTAAATAGGGGCACTGAAGCTTTCTTT.

The V call is TRBV6-5, the J call TRBJ1-2; 9 bases line up with TRBD1. This CDR3 has 14 amino acids. Germline V lookup: CDR1 MNHEY, CDR2 SVGAGI. V lost 4 bases and J lost 5; bases outside the gene matches: 5. CDR3 in DNA: TGTGCCAGCAGTTTCGGGACAGGGTATTATGGCTACACCTTC. Encoded protein: CASSFGTGYYGYTF.